This passage covers 9 T cell receptor beta chains from one sample sequenced in a study of T-cell memory formation after mild COVID-19. TCRdb used MiXCR to reprocess the 5' RACE reads, holding one entry per CDR3 protein. The table shows just under 550,000 distinct CDR3 sequences, with about 20% occurring only once. The sequenced material came from PBMCs or a T cell subset sorted from them (not recorded which). The origin of the receptors is an adult woman who had mild COVID-19 (a few samples of this study predate the infection). Cell type and time point are not known.

The chain joins TRBV12-3 or TRBV12-4 to TRBJ2-3; the match to TRBD2 covers 11 bases. V lost 0 bases, J lost 5 bases, and 4 bases stayed unmatched. The CDR3 contains 16 residues. CDR3 nucleotide sequence: TGTGCCAGCAGTTTAGCTCTAGCGGGGGGAGGAGATACGCAGTATTTT. Its translation is CASSLALAGGGDTQYF.

This rearrangement joins TRBV6-1 to TRBJ2-1; no firm D call. The CDR3 sequence is 12 residues long. Germline CDR1 is MNHNS and CDR2 is SASEGT. The V end lost 6 bases, the J end lost 8 bases, and 11 bases lay between the germline ends. This CDR3 reads CASRSFWDEQFF. The CDR3 DNA reads as TGTGCCAGCAGGAGCTTTTGGGATGAGCAGTTCTTC.

This clonotype came up a few times. V is TRBV14 and J is TRBJ2-7; 9 positions agree with TRBD1. The CDR3 spans 16 residues. With 3 bases clipped from V and 2 bases from J, the junction kept 8 bases outside the gene matches. The germline V gene has CDR1 SGHDN and CDR2 FVKESK. CDR3 sequence (DNA): TGTGCCAGCAGCCAGCATTTCGGGACAGGGCCCTACGAGCAGTACTTC. Translation gives CASSQHFGTGPYEQYF.

The chain carries TRBV12-3 or TRBV12-4 and TRBJ2-3, with a possible D match to TRBD2 (5 bases). The CDR3 sequence is 16 residues long. The ends were cut back, 6 bases at V and 0 bases at J, with 16 bases in the middle. CDR3 sequence reads: CASRSRLTLSTDTQYF. CDR3 sequence (DNA): TGTGCCAGCAGGTCCAGACTAACGCTAAGCACAGATACGCAGTATTTT.

The chain joins TRBV12-3 or TRBV12-4 to TRBJ2-1; TRBD2 is a possible D gene (5 bases). CDR3 length equals 15 residues. The V end lost 2 bases, the J end lost 7 bases, and 15 bases lay between the germline ends. CDR3 loop: CASSLRGSGKNEQFF. For the CDR3, the DNA is TGTGCCAGCAGTTTACGGGGATCGGGGAAAAATGAGCAGTTCTTC.

The rearrangement links TRBV29-1 to TRBJ2-6; D is perhaps TRBD1 (6 bases). Germline V CDR1 and CDR2: SQVTM, ANQGSEA. The CDR3 totals 15 residues. Trimming stripped 4 bases from V and 1 base from J, with 11 bases between. The CDR3 nucleotides are TGCAGCGTTGTACAGGGTTGGTCTGGGGCCAACGTCCTGACTTTC. Protein product: CSVVQGWSGANVLTF.

The genes are TRBV12-3 or TRBV12-4 and TRBJ2-7, with D uncertain. The CDR3 loop spans 16 amino acids. V was clipped by 2 bases and J by 0 bases, with 14 bases between them. CDR3 loop: CASSLPPGGRSYEQYF. CDR3 in DNA: TGTGCCAGCAGTTTACCCCCCGGTGGCCGCTCCTACGAGCAGTACTTC.

The chain links TRBV3-1 to TRBJ2-7; maybe TRBD1 (6 bases). CDR3 length: 17 residues. The V end was cut by 0 bases, the J end by 5 bases, with 20 bases between. Germline lookup yields CDR1 LGHDT and CDR2 YNNKEL (reference sequence). CDR3 in DNA: TGTGCCAGCAGCCAAGAATGGCTTGGGGGCAGTCTAAACGAGCAGTACTTC. Encoded protein: CASSQEWLGGSLNEQYF.

This clonotype was observed a few times. The chain joins TRBV4-1 to TRBJ1-6; TRBD1 matches 8 bases. With 3 bases clipped from V and 10 bases from J, the junction kept 11 bases outside the gene matches. Per germline, CDR1 MGHRA and CDR2 YSYEKL. The CDR3 length is 16 residues. The CDR3 DNA is TGCGCCAGCAGCCATGATCAACGGACAGGGACGTCACCCCTCCACTTT. Residues: CASSHDQRTGTSPLHF.